These 31 T cell receptor beta chains originate from one sample sequenced in a study of shared T cell receptors in the human thymus. Assay used: immunoSEQ multiplex PCR; TCRdb lists only in-frame clones, some missing. Of approximately 660,000 clones in the sample, 70% to 90% were seen once. The same data also went into a second study, on human thymus T cells.

Sequencing used thymocytes. The origin of the receptors is a boy in the first two years of life with a congenital heart defect.

The rearrangement links TRBV7-9 to TRBJ1-2, with 11 bases matching TRBD1. The CDR3 extends over 16 amino acids. V lost 5 bases, J lost 7 bases, and 12 bases stayed unmatched. In germline, CDR1 is SEHNR, CDR2 FQNEAQ (reference sequence). CDR3: CASSLPPRTGGSGYTF. The CDR3, as DNA: TGTGCCAGCAGCCTACCCCCCCGGACAGGGGGCAGTGGCTACACCTTC.

The rearrangement joins TRBV10-2 to TRBJ2-7; 10 bases fit TRBD1. The CDR3 runs to 18 residues. Germline loops: CDR1 WSHSY, CDR2 SAAADI. V lost 8 bases, J lost 0 bases, and 16 bases stayed unmatched. The CDR3 region has the DNA TGCGCCAGCGCCCGCAAAGGAACAGGACAGGGGGACTCCTACGAGCAGTACTTC. Its translation is CASARKGTGQGDSYEQYF.

The V call is TRBV7-2, the J call TRBJ2-2, with 7 bases matching TRBD2. Trimming took 1 base from V and 1 from J; bases not matched to a gene: 3. Germline V gene lookup returns CDR1 SGHTA and CDR2 FQGNSA. The CDR3 contains 16 residues. CDR3 nucleotides: TGTGCCAGCAGCTTAGGGCGGGGGAAGAACACCGGGGAGCTGTTTTTT. Translating gives CASSLGRGKNTGELFF.

The table lists this clone with a count of one. The chain has TRBV4-1 and TRBJ2-1, with a tentative D call TRBD1 (6 bases). The CDR3 is 15 residues long. Germline V gene sequence: CDR1 MGHRA, CDR2 YSYEKL. V was shortened by 4 bases and J by 1 base, with 11 bases between the two germline ends. CDR3 sequence: CASSLTGRSYNEQFF. The CDR3 DNA follows: TGCGCCAGCAGCCTCACAGGGAGATCCTACAATGAGCAGTTCTTC.

This chain joins TRBV14 and TRBJ2-1, with 7 bases fitting TRBD1. CDR3 length equals 17 residues. Germline CDR1 and CDR2: SGHDN and FVKESK. J gave up 3 bases and V 1 base, and 9 bases lay outside the gene matches. DNA of the CDR3: TGTGCCAGCAGCCAAGGACACAGGGGACCAGGCTACAATGAGCAGTTCTTC. Translating gives CASSQGHRGPGYNEQFF.

This chain links TRBV7-4 with TRBJ2-2, with a weak D call TRBD2 (5 bases). The CDR3 loop spans 15 amino acids. V was trimmed by 3 bases and J by 5 bases, leaving 13 bases between them. Germline CDR1 reads SGHVT; CDR2 reads SQSDAQ. CDR3 amino acids: CASSFDEGRTGELFF. CDR3 coding DNA: TGTGCCAGCAGCTTCGATGAGGGCCGGACCGGGGAGCTGTTTTTT.

V and J are TRBV7-2 and TRBJ2-3; 8 bases align to TRBD2. V dropped 5 bases and J dropped 4; count of bases not matched to a gene: 8. Germline lookup yields CDR1 SGHTA and CDR2 FQGNSA. The CDR3 spans 15 residues. The CDR3 sequence: CASSNDPGGSDTQYF. CDR3 nucleotides: TGTGCCAGCAGCAACGATCCGGGAGGGTCAGATACGCAGTATTTT.

The sample holds a few counts of this clone. V and J are TRBV19 and TRBJ1-4; tentatively, D is TRBD1 (6 bases). Germline V gene sequence: CDR1 LNHDA, CDR2 SQIVND (reference sequence). V was clipped by 9 bases and J by 6 bases, with 11 bases between them. The CDR3 is made up of 12 amino acids. CDR3 in DNA: TGTGCCAGCCGTGGGGGCTATGAAAAACTGTTTTTT. This gives the protein CASRGGYEKLFF.

The gene calls are TRBV9 and TRBJ2-5, with D tentatively TRBD1 (6 bases). This CDR3 spans 14 amino acids. Trimming removed 4 bases from V and 6 bases from J, with 16 bases in between. Germline V gene data show CDR1 as SGDLS and CDR2 as YYNGEE. CDR3 region: CASSPEGRGKTQYF. CDR3 coding DNA: TGTGCCAGCAGCCCAGAGGGCAGGGGTAAGACCCAGTACTTC.

The chain uses TRBV14 and TRBJ2-7; D possibly corresponds to TRBD2 (7 bases). CDR1 SGHDN and CDR2 FVKESK come from the germline V gene. The CDR3 sequence is 15 residues long. The V and J ends lost 1 base and 0 bases respectively, with 10 bases between them. CDR3 residues: CASSQVGGGSYEQYF. CDR3 DNA: TGTGCCAGCAGCCAAGTGGGAGGGGGCTCCTACGAGCAGTACTTC.

V usage is TRBV27 and J usage is TRBJ2-1; TRBD2 matches 14 bases. The CDR3 sequence is 18 residues long. The germline V gene has CDR1 MNHEY and CDR2 SMNVEV (reference sequence). The trim removed 6 bases at V and 4 bases at J, leaving 11 bases unmatched. The CDR3 coding sequence is TGTGCCAGCAGCTGGCCCGGGACTAGCGGGAGCGGATACAATGAGCAGTTCTTC. Translation: CASSWPGTSGSGYNEQFF.

This chain links TRBV6-5 with TRBJ2-2; TRBD1 is a possible D gene (5 bases). This CDR3 comprises 15 residues. In germline, CDR1 is MNHEY, CDR2 SVGAGI. Trimming removed 2 bases at V and 3 bases at J, with 10 bases between. CDR3 nucleotides: TGTGCCAGCAGTTACCTTAGGGGTGACACCGGGGAGCTGTTTTTT. It specifies CASSYLRGDTGELFF.

The chain's CDR3 is CASSPRGTANSGNTIYF. DNA of the CDR3: TGTGCCAGCTCACCCCGGGGGACAGCCAACTCTGGAAACACCATATATTTT. This chain connects TRBV18 to TRBJ1-3, with TRBD1 identical over 7 bases. Germline trimming cut 3 bases from V and 0 bases from J; bases unmatched to any gene: 8. Germline values: CDR1 KGHSH, CDR2 LQKENI. This CDR3 region has 17 residues.

The chain employs TRBV28 and TRBJ2-3, with 13 bases identical to TRBD2. The J segment lost 0 bases and the V segment lost 5 bases, leaving 8 bases of the junction unmatched. The germline V gene has CDR1 MDHEN and CDR2 SYDVKM. The CDR3 runs to 18 residues. Here the CDR3 DNA reads TGTGCCAGCAGTCCTGGACTAGCGGGAGAAACTAGCACAGATACGCAGTATTTT. Translated, it gives CASSPGLAGETSTDTQYF.

This clone is a singleton in its sample. This chain joins TRBV14 and TRBJ2-1; D is unresolved. CDR1 is SGHDN, CDR2 FVKESK, per germline. V was trimmed by 0 bases and J by 4 bases, leaving 19 bases between them. This CDR3 is 18 amino acids long. CDR3: CASSQDGFPVSPYNEQFF. The CDR3, as DNA: TGTGCCAGCAGCCAAGATGGTTTTCCAGTTTCACCGTACAATGAGCAGTTCTTC. The complete variable domain, with remaining parts taken from reference TRBV14 and TRBJ2-1, reads EAGVTQFPSHSVIEKGQTVTLRCDPISGHDNLYWYRRVMGKEIKFLLHFVKESKQDESGMPNNRFLAERTGGTYSTLKVQPAELEDSGVYFCASSQDGFPVSPYNEQFFGPGTRLTVL.

This rearrangement joins TRBV27 to TRBJ2-1; D perhaps matches TRBD2 (5 bases). The V gene lost 3 bases and the J gene lost 5 bases, with 11 bases spanning the gap. The CDR3 sequence is 14 residues long. Germline V lookup: CDR1 MNHEY, CDR2 SMNVEV (reference sequence). Here the CDR3 DNA reads TGTGCCAGCAGTTTCGGGGAAAAGCACAATGAGCAGTTCTTC. It yields the protein CASSFGEKHNEQFF.

This clone came up once. The CDR3 loop reads CATPYLAGAPDTQYF. For the CDR3, the DNA is TGCGCCACCCCATATCTAGCGGGAGCTCCAGATACGCAGTATTTT. The V gene is TRBV10-1, the J gene TRBJ2-3; the match to TRBD2 covers 10 bases. The germline V gene encodes CDR1 WNHNN and CDR2 SYGVQD (reference sequence). The CDR3 runs 15 residues. With 10 bases clipped from V and 4 bases from J, the junction kept 11 bases outside the gene matches.

This rearrangement joins TRBV6-4 to TRBJ1-2; D is unresolved. Trimming stripped 0 bases from V and 9 bases from J, with 8 bases between. Germline CDR1 is MRHNA and CDR2 is SNTAGT. The CDR3 runs 12 residues. This CDR3 is CASSDSSGSYTF. Written as DNA, the CDR3 is TGTGCCAGCAGTGACTCATCGGGGAGCTACACCTTC.

The chain recombines TRBV15 with TRBJ2-5, with D tentatively TRBD1 (5 bases). The DNA end lines up better with TRBJ2-7; the J call may be wrong. Germline assignment: CDR1 LNHNV and CDR2 YYDKDF (reference sequence). This CDR3 is 12 amino acids long. In nucleotides, the CDR3 is TGTGCCACCAGGCAGGGTTCCTACGAGCAGTACTTC. It yields the protein CATRQGSYEQYF.

The genes are TRBV27 and TRBJ2-3, with 15 bases matching TRBD2. With 4 bases clipped from V and 3 bases from J, the junction kept 14 bases outside the gene matches. This CDR3 comprises 20 residues. Germline-derived CDR1 and CDR2 are MNHEY and SMNVEV (reference sequence). Here the CDR3 reads CASSSPGLAGGSSGTDTQYF. In nucleotides, the CDR3 is TGTGCCAGCAGTTCTCCGGGACTAGCGGGAGGCTCCTCCGGTACAGATACGCAGTATTTT.

CDR3 nucleotides: TGTGCCACCAAAAACTCCTACGAGCAGTACTTC. It yields the protein CATKNSYEQYF. V and J are TRBV28 and TRBJ2-7; D is uncertain. The germline gives CDR1 MDHEN, CDR2 SYDVKM. V lost 10 bases and J 0 bases, leaving 7 bases between the germline ends. There are 11 residues in the CDR3.

The chain combines TRBV27 with TRBJ1-1; 8 bases agree with TRBD1. Germline-derived CDR1 and CDR2 are MNHEY and SMNVEV (reference sequence). V was clipped by 4 bases and J by 10 bases; unmatched bases: 11. CDR3 size: 14 residues. CDR3 sequence reads: CASSSRDRGFRAFF. CDR3 coding DNA: TGTGCCAGCAGTTCCCGTGACAGGGGTTTTCGAGCTTTCTTT.

The chain recombines TRBV28 with TRBJ2-4, with 8 bases lining up with TRBD2. The CDR3 totals 14 residues. Germline lookup yields CDR1 MDHEN and CDR2 SYDVKM. J gave up 9 bases and V 7 bases, and 11 bases lay outside the gene matches. CDR3: CASNSGKRECIQYF. CDR3 nucleotide sequence: TGTGCCAGCAATAGTGGGAAGCGGGAGTGCATTCAGTACTTC.

The chain combines TRBV19 with TRBJ1-4; 7 nucleotides agree with TRBD1. J lost 0 bases, V lost 5 bases, and 18 bases had no gene match. The CDR3 runs 20 residues. Germline V gives CDR1 LNHDA, CDR2 SQIVND (reference sequence). The CDR3 DNA sequence: TGTGCCAGTAGTCCCAAAGAGGGACAGCCGGGGCCGGCAACTAATGAAAAACTGTTTTTT. As protein: CASSPKEGQPGPATNEKLFF.

The J gene is TRBJ2-1, the V gene TRBV9; a possible D gene is TRBD2 (6 bases). Germline V gene data show CDR1 as SGDLS and CDR2 as YYNGEE. Trimming pared 3 bases from V and 5 bases from J, leaving 21 bases between. The CDR3 spans 17 residues. The CDR3 reads CASSEPRAGIDDNEQFF. The DNA of the CDR3 is TGTGCCAGCAGCGAGCCCCGGGCGGGGATAGACGACAATGAGCAGTTCTTC.

This chain uses TRBV6-5 with TRBJ2-7, with 9 bases matching TRBD2. The CDR3 runs 14 residues. V shed 6 bases and J 1 base; nucleotides not matched to a gene: 4. Germline CDR1 reads MNHEY; CDR2 reads SVGAGI. CDR3 loop: CASSGLAPSYEQYF. CDR3 DNA sequence: TGTGCCAGCAGCGGACTAGCGCCGTCCTACGAGCAGTACTTC.

This chain connects TRBV7-9 to TRBJ2-6; weak D call: TRBD1 (6 bases). Germline-derived CDR1 and CDR2 are SEHNR and FQNEAQ (reference sequence). With 1 base removed from V and 0 bases from J, the gap between germline ends came to 16 bases. The CDR3 runs to 19 residues. The CDR3 sequence: CASSLGPGQTLSGANVLTF. CDR3 coding DNA: TGTGCCAGCAGCTTAGGACCGGGACAAACCCTCTCTGGGGCCAACGTCCTGACTTTC.

V usage is TRBV19 and J usage is TRBJ1-1, with unresolved D. The length of the CDR3 is 10 residues. The ends were cut back, 9 bases at V and 7 bases at J, with 9 bases in the middle. The germline gives CDR1 LNHDA, CDR2 SQIVND (reference sequence). The CDR3 coding sequence is TGTGCCAGCGCGAGTGGTGAAGCTTTCTTT. This codes for CASASGEAFF. Full variable domain (outside the CDR3, taken from reference TRBV19 and TRBJ1-1): DGGITQSPKYLFRKEGQNVTLSCEQNLNHDAMYWYRQDPGQGLRLIYYSQIVNDFQKGDIAEGYSVSREKKESFPLTVTSAQKNPTAFYLCASASGEAFFGQGTRLTVV.

This clone was seen a single time. The V and J genes are TRBV27 and TRBJ1-2, with 8 bases identical to TRBD1. Per germline, CDR1 MNHEY and CDR2 SMNVEV (reference sequence). The trim removed 5 bases at V and 4 bases at J, leaving 9 bases unmatched. The CDR3 sequence is 15 residues long. The CDR3 DNA reads as TGTGCCAGCAGTCCCATCACAGGGGGGACCTATGGCTACACCTTC. This gives the protein CASSPITGGTYGYTF.

The rearrangement uses TRBV7-6 and TRBJ2-1, with D tentatively TRBD2 (5 bases). V was clipped by 3 bases and J by 0 bases, with 6 bases between them. This CDR3 is 14 amino acids long. The V gene's germline CDR1 is SGHVS and CDR2 FNYEAQ. CDR3 sequence: CASSFGISYNEQFF. The CDR3 coding sequence is TGTGCCAGCAGCTTCGGGATCTCCTACAATGAGCAGTTCTTC.

The chain has TRBV30 and TRBJ2-7; D not resolved. Between the trimmed V and J ends, which lost 1 base and 1 base, there was a span of 11 bases. There are 14 residues in the CDR3. Germline CDR1 is GTSNPN and CDR2 is SVGIG (reference sequence). The CDR3 reads CAWSDRGSSYEQYF. The CDR3 nucleotides read TGTGCCTGGAGTGACCGTGGCAGTTCCTACGAGCAGTACTTC.